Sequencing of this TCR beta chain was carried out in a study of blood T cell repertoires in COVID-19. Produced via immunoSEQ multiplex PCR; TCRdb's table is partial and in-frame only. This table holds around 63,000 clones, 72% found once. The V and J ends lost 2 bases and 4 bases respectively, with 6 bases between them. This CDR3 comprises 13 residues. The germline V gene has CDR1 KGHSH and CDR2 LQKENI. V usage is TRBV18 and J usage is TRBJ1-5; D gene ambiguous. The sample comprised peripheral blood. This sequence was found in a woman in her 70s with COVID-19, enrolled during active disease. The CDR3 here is CASSPGRNQPQHF. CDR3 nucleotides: TGTGCCAGCTCACCAGGGAGAAATCAGCCCCAGCATTTT.